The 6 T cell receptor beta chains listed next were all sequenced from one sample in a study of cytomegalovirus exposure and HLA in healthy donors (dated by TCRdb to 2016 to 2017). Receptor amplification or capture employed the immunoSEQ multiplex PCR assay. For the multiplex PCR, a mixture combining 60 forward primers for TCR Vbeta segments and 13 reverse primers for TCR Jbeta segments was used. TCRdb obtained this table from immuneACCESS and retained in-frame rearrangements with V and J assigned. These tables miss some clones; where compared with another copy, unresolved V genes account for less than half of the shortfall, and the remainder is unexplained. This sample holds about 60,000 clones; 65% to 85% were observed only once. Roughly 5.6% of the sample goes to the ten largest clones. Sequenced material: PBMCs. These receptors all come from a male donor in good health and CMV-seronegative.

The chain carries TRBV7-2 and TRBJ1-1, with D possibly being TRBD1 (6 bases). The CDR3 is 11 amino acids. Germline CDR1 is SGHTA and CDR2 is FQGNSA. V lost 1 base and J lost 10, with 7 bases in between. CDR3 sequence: CASSLGQVAFF. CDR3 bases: TGTGCCAGCAGCTTAGGACAGGTAGCTTTCTTT. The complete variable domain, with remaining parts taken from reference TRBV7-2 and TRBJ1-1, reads GAGVSQSPSNKVTEKGKDVELRCDPISGHTALYWYRQSLGQGLEFLIYFQGNSAPDKSGLPSDRFSAERTGGSVSTLTIQRTQQEDSAVYLCASSLGQVAFFGQGTRLTVV.

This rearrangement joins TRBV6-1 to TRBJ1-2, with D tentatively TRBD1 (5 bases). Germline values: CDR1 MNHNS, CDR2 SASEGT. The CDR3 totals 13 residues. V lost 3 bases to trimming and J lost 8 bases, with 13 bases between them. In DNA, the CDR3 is TGTGCCAGCAGTGATTCTGGGGCGGGAGGCTACACCTTC. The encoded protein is CASSDSGAGGYTF.

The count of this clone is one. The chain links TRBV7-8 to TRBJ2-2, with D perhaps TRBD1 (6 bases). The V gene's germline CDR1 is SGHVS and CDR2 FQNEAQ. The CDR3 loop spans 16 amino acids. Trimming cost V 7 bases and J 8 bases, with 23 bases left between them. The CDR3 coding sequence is TGTGCCAGCACCCCTGCCAGGGGTATGTCGGCTGGGGAGCTGTTTTTT. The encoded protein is CASTPARGMSAGELFF.

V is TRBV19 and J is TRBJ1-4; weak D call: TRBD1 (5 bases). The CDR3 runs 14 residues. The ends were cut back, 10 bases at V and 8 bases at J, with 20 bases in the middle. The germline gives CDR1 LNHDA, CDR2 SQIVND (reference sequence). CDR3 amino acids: CATLQKEGREKLFF. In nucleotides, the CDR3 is TGTGCCACCCTACAAAAGGAGGGGCGAGAAAAACTGTTTTTT.

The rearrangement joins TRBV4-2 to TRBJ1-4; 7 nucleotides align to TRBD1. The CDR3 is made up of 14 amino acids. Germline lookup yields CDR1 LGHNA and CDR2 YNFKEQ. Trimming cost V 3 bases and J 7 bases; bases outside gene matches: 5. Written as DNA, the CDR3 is TGTGCCAGCAGCCAGGGGCAGGGGGGTGAAAAACTGTTTTTT. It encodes CASSQGQGGEKLFF.

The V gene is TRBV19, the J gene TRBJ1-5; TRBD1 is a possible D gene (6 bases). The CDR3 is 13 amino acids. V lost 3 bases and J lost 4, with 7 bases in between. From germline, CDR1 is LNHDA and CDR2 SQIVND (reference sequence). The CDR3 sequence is CASSMDRNQPQHF. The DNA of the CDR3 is TGTGCCAGTAGTATGGACAGAAATCAGCCCCAGCATTTT.